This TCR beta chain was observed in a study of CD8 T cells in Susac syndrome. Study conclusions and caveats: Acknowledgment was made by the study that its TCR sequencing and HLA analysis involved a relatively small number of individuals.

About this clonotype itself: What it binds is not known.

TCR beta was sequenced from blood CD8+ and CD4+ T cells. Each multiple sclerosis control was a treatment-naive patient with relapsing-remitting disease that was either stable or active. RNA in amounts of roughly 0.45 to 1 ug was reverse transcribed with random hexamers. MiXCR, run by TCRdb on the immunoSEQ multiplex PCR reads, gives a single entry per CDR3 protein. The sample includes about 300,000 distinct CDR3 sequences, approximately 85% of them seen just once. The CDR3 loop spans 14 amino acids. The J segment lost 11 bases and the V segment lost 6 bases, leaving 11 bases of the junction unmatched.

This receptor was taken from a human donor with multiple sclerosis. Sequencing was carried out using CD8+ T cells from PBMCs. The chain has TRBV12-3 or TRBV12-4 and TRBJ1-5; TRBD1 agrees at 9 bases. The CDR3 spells CASRAGTGFLTQHF. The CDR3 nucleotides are TGTGCCAGCAGGGCCGGGACAGGGTTTTTGACCCAGCATTTT.